These 19 T cell receptor beta chains originate from one sample sequenced in a study of CD8+ T cells in alopecia areata. CD4+ cells from several patients were sorted into CD25+CD127- cells. RNA extraction and reverse transcription yielded cDNA as sequencing template. Some clones are missing from TCRdb's copy, which holds only in-frame ones; the method was immunoSEQ multiplex PCR. The repertoire includes 14,000 or so clones, 50% to 60% of them detected once, and roughly 3.9% sits in the top ten. What was sequenced was CD4+ Tregs sorted from blood. These receptors all stem from a human donor with alopecia areata.

The chain is built from TRBV30 and TRBJ1-1; 9 bases fit TRBD1. Germline trimming cut 2 bases from V and 11 bases from J; bases unmatched to any gene: 12. Germline V CDR1 and CDR2: GTSNPN, SVGIG (reference sequence). This CDR3 region has 14 residues. The CDR3 region is CAWSWTGQGVGAFF. CDR3 nucleotides: TGTGCCTGGAGTTGGACGGGACAGGGAGTAGGGGCTTTCTTT.

The CDR3 loop reads CASGLGGTASYNEQFF. The CDR3 region has the DNA TGTGCTAGTGGTTTGGGAGGGACAGCCTCCTACAATGAGCAGTTCTTC. The chain couples TRBV12-5 to TRBJ2-1; 7 positions agree with TRBD1. Germline-derived CDR1 and CDR2 are LGHNT and FRNRAP. V was clipped by 1 base and J by 0 bases; unmatched bases: 3. The CDR3 is 16 residues long.

The gene calls are TRBV6-1 and TRBJ2-5; D gene unclear. The V gene lost 6 bases and the J gene lost 4 bases, with 9 bases spanning the gap. This CDR3 contains 12 residues. CDR1 and CDR2 (germline): MNHNS, SASEGT. CDR3 in amino acids: CASRGDLETQYF. The CDR3 region has the DNA TGTGCCAGCAGGGGTGACCTAGAGACCCAGTACTTC.

The chain has TRBV29-1 and TRBJ2-1; D could derive from TRBD1 or TRBD2 (6 bases each). Germline V CDR1 and CDR2: SQVTM, ANQGSEA. The CDR3 length is 14 residues. Trimming pared 8 bases from V and 0 bases from J, leaving 14 bases between. In nucleotides, the CDR3 is TGCAGCACAGGGACTTCGAGCTCCTACAATGAGCAGTTCTTC. This codes for CSTGTSSSYNEQFF.

The rearrangement links TRBV5-1 to TRBJ2-7, with a weak D call TRBD1 (5 bases). CDR3 length: 14 amino acids. Trimming took 0 bases from V and 0 from J, leaving 7 bases between them. Germline V CDR1 and CDR2: SGHRS, YFSETQ. CDR3 coding DNA: TGCGCCAGCAGCTTGGGACAGAGCTCCTACGAGCAGTACTTC. This encodes CASSLGQSSYEQYF.

J is TRBJ1-2 and V is TRBV20-1, with D hard to call. There are 10 residues in the CDR3. Per the germline V gene, CDR1 is DFQATT and CDR2 is SNEGSKA (reference sequence). The ends were cut back, 0 bases at V and 8 bases at J, with 4 bases in the middle. The CDR3 nucleotides read TGCAGTGCTAGAGAAGCAGGCTACACCTTC. Translation gives CSAREAGYTF.

V gene TRBV5-4 combines with J gene TRBJ1-6, with unresolved D. This CDR3 comprises 13 residues. The V and J ends lost 7 bases and 9 bases respectively, with 14 bases between them. Germline V gene lookup returns CDR1 SGHNT and CDR2 YYREEE (reference sequence). Written as DNA, the CDR3 is TGTGCCAGCTCTTCGGGAATCAGTTCACCCCTCCACTTT. It yields the protein CASSSGISSPLHF.

The CDR3 here is CASSVNGRRTGELFF. The CDR3 DNA reads as TGTGCCAGTAGTGTCAATGGGAGGCGCACCGGGGAGCTGTTTTTT. V and J are TRBV19 and TRBJ2-2, with D maybe TRBD2 (6 bases). The ends were cut back, 5 bases at V and 4 bases at J, with 14 bases in the middle. CDR3 size: 15 residues. CDR1 is LNHDA, CDR2 SQIVND, per germline (reference sequence).

This clone was detected a few times. The CDR3 DNA reads as TGTGCCAGCAGCTTACCGGGACAGGGGGACCACGAGCAGTACTTC. This encodes CASSLPGQGDHEQYF. This chain connects TRBV28 to TRBJ2-7, with 11 bases aligning to TRBD1. V shed 6 bases and J 5 bases; nucleotides not matched to a gene: 9. Germline lookup yields CDR1 MDHEN and CDR2 SYDVKM. The CDR3 extends over 15 amino acids.

This clone was picked up one time. The rearrangement links TRBV2 to TRBJ2-7; D is undetermined. This CDR3 contains 17 residues. V was trimmed by 9 bases and J by 6 bases, leaving 30 bases between them. CDR1 SNHLY and CDR2 FYNNEI come from the germline V gene. The CDR3 reads CARDALDPTFNPSEQYF. Written as DNA, the CDR3 is TGTGCCAGGGACGCTCTCGACCCCACGTTCAATCCGAGCGAGCAGTACTTC.

The chain uses TRBV29-1 and TRBJ2-1; 7 bases line up with TRBD2. V dropped 6 bases and J dropped 9; count of bases not matched to a gene: 5. The CDR3 spans 11 residues. Per germline, CDR1 SQVTM and CDR2 ANQGSEA. The CDR3 region has the DNA TGCAGCGTCCGACTAGCTCTTGAGCAGTTCTTC. Protein product: CSVRLALEQFF.

This clone was seen just once. The chain uses TRBV19 and TRBJ1-4; TRBD1 is a possible D gene (6 bases). This CDR3 spans 13 amino acids. The ends were cut back, 3 bases at V and 9 bases at J, with 11 bases in the middle. Germline V CDR1 and CDR2: LNHDA, SQIVND (reference sequence). The CDR3 is CASSMDRRKKLFF. CDR3 bases: TGTGCCAGTAGTATGGACAGACGGAAAAAACTGTTTTTT.

The chain joins TRBV27 to TRBJ2-7; 8 nucleotides line up with TRBD1. The CDR3 totals 17 residues. Germline V CDR1 and CDR2: MNHEY, SMNVEV (reference sequence). The junction had 10 bases not matched to a gene; V was cut back by 0 bases and J by 3 bases. CDR3 in amino acids: CASSLSAGGYQVYEQYF. The CDR3 DNA reads TGTGCCAGCAGTTTATCGGCAGGGGGCTATCAGGTCTACGAGCAGTACTTC.

The rearrangement joins TRBV6-1 to TRBJ1-5, with TRBD1 as a possible D gene (6 bases). CDR3 size: 14 residues. The V gene lost 5 bases and the J gene lost 2 bases, with 10 bases spanning the gap. Per germline, CDR1 MNHNS and CDR2 SASEGT. The CDR3 region has the DNA TGTGCCAGCAGTCAACAGGGTCGCAATCAGCCCCAGCATTTT. Its protein is CASSQQGRNQPQHF.

This clone was detected only a few times. This rearrangement joins TRBV7-2 to TRBJ2-7; D is unresolved. Germline CDR1 and CDR2: SGHTA and FQGNSA. The CDR3 loop spans 12 amino acids. V was shortened by 2 bases and J by 0 bases, with 2 bases between the two germline ends. Here the CDR3 reads CASSLFSYEQYF. The CDR3 DNA is TGTGCCAGCAGCTTATTCTCCTACGAGCAGTACTTC.

This clone has just a few counts. The rearrangement uses TRBV28 and TRBJ2-4; 10 positions match TRBD2. V lost 7 bases to trimming and J lost 9 bases; unmatched junction nucleotides: 9. The germline V gene has CDR1 MDHEN and CDR2 SYDVKM. The CDR3 length is 14 residues. The chain's CDR3 is CASNFIAGGGIQYF. DNA for the CDR3: TGTGCCAGCAACTTCATAGCGGGAGGCGGCATTCAGTACTTC.

The V gene is TRBV14, the J gene TRBJ1-2; 9 bases map to TRBD1. The germline V gene encodes CDR1 SGHDN and CDR2 FVKESK. CDR3 length equals 13 residues. V trimming: 5 bases; J trimming: 4 bases; junction bases outside the gene matches: 2. The CDR3 DNA follows: TGTGCCAGCAGCACGGGACAGGGCTATGGCTACACCTTC. Its translation: CASSTGQGYGYTF.

This clone has a handful of counts. This chain links TRBV7-2 with TRBJ1-4; no reliable D call. The germline V gene encodes CDR1 SGHTA and CDR2 FQGNSA. Trimming left V 7 bases short and J 6 bases short, with 12 bases between. CDR3 size: 13 residues. The CDR3 sequence is CASTHPGHEKLFF. The CDR3 nucleotides read TGTGCCAGCACCCATCCAGGACATGAAAAACTGTTTTTT. Variable domain in full (rest from reference TRBV7-2 and TRBJ1-4): GAGVSQSPSNKVTEKGKDVELRCDPISGHTALYWYRQSLGQGLEFLIYFQGNSAPDKSGLPSDRFSAERTGGSVSTLTIQRTQQEDSAVYLCASTHPGHEKLFFGSGTQLSVL.

The rearrangement uses TRBV7-9 and TRBJ2-2; the D gene is possibly TRBD2 (6 bases). The germline CDR1 and CDR2 sequences are SEHNR and FQNEAQ (reference sequence). CDR3 length equals 15 residues. Trimming left V 2 bases short and J 3 bases short, with 10 bases between. This CDR3 is CASSLPLADTGELFF. The DNA of the CDR3 is TGTGCCAGCAGCTTACCATTAGCGGACACCGGGGAGCTGTTTTTT.